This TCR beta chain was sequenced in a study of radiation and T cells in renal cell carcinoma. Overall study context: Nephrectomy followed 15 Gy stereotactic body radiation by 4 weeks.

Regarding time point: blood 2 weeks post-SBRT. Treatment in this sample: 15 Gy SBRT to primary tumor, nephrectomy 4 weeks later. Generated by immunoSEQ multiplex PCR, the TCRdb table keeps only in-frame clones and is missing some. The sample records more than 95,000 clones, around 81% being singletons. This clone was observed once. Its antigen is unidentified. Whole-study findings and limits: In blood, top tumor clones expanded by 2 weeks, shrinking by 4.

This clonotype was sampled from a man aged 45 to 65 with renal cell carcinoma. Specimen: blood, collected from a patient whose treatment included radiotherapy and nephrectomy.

The CDR3 coding sequence is TGTGCCAGCGGGGTGCGGGGATATCAGCCCCAGCATTTT. This sequence encodes CASGVRGYQPQHF. V and J are TRBV6-1 and TRBJ1-5, with D hard to call. CDR1 and CDR2 (germline): MNHNS, SASEGT. The V end was cut by 8 bases, the J end by 5 bases, with 13 bases between. The CDR3 spans 13 residues.